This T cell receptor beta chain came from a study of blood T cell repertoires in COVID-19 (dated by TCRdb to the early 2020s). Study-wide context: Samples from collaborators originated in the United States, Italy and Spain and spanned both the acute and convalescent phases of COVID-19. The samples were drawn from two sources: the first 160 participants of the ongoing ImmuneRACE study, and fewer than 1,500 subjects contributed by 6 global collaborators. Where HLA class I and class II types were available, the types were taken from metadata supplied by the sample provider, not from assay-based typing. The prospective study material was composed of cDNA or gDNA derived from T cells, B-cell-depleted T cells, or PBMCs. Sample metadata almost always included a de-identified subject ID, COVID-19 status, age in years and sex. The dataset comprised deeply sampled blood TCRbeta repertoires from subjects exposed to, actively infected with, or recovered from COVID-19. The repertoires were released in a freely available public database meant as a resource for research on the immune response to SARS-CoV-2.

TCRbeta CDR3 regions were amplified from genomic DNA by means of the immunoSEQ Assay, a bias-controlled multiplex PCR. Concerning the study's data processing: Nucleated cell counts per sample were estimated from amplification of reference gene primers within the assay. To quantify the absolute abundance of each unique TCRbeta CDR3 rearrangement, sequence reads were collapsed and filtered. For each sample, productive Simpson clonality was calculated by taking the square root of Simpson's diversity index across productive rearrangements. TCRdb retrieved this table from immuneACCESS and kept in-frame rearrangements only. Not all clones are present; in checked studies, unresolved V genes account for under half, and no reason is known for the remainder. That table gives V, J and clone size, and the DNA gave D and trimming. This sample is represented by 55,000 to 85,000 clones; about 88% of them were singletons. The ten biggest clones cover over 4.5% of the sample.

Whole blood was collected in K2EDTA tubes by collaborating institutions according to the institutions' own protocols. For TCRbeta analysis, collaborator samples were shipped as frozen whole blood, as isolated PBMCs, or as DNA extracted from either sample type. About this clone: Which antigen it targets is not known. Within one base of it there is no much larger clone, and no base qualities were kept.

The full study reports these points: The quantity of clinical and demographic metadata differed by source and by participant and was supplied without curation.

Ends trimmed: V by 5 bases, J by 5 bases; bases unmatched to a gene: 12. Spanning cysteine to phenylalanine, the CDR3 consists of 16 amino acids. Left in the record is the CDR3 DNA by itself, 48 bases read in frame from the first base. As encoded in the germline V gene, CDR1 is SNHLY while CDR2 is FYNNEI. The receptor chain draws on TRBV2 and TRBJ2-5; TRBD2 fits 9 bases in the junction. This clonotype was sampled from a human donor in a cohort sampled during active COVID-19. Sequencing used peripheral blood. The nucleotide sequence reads TGTGCCAGCAGTCCCAACCCGGCGGGAGGGTCGGAGACCCAGTACTTC. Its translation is CASSPNPAGGSETQYF.